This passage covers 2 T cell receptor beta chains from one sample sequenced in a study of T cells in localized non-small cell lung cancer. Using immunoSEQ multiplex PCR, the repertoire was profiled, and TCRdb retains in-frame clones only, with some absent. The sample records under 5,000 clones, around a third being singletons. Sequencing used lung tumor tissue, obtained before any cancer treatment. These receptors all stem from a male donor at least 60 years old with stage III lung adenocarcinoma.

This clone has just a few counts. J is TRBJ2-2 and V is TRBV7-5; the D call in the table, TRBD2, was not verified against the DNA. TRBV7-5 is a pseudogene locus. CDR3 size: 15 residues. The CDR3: CASSLGLAGPGELFF. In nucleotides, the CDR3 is TGTGCCAGCAGCTTAGGACTAGCGGGTCCAGGGGAGCTGTTTTTT.

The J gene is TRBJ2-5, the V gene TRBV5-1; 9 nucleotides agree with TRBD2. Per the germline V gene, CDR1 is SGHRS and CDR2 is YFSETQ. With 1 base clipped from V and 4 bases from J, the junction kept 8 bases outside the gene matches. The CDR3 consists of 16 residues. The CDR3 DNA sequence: TGCGCCAGCAGCTTGTTTCGGCGGGAGGGTAGAGAGACCCAGTACTTC. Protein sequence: CASSLFRREGRETQYF.